The sequence of this T cell receptor beta chain was determined in a study of T-cell memory formation after mild COVID-19. For the study at large: TCR clusters showed largely donor specificity. Regarding the study as a whole: Contracting CD4+ clones lay largely in CM and EM, with CD8+ ones residing in EMRA.

TCR alpha and TCR beta cDNA libraries carrying sample barcodes and UMIs came from 5'RACE with constant-segment primers. In TCRdb, the 5' RACE reads were re-called with MiXCR into one record per CDR3 protein. The table lists approximately 430,000 distinct CDR3 sequences, roughly a quarter of them singletons, with around 13% in the top ten. There are many counts of this clonotype. Its antigen is unknown. Germline CDR1 reads SGHDN; CDR2 reads FVKESK. The CDR3 totals 16 residues. V was clipped by 2 bases and J by 2 bases; unmatched bases: 7. This TCR came from an adult woman who had mild COVID-19 (a few samples of this study predate the infection). Cell type and time point are not known. The V and J genes are TRBV14 and TRBJ1-1, with 8 bases matching TRBD1. Sequencing was carried out using PBMCs or a T cell subset sorted from them (not recorded which). The chain's CDR3 is CASSQSRGLGNTEAFF. The DNA for the CDR3 is TGTGCCAGCAGCCAATCCAGGGGGCTAGGTAACACTGAAGCTTTCTTT.